This entry describes one T cell receptor beta chain. Its specificity is not known. This record belongs to a study of identical twins. The study, taken as a whole, reports: Conclusions came from cross-sectional statistical analysis, not from following the same donors.

V lost 6 bases and J 2 bases, leaving 17 bases between the germline ends. The CDR3 covers 16 residues. Germline V CDR1 and CDR2: SEHNR, FQNEAQ (reference sequence). One entry per CDR3 protein, called by TCRdb with MiXCR from the 5' RACE reads. The sample has under 400,000 distinct CDR3 sequences, 8.5% to 10% seen once. The source of this sequence is a woman aged 50 to 65 in good health. The sample taken for sequencing was naive T cells sorted from blood. J is TRBJ1-3 and V is TRBV7-9; D might be TRBD1 (6 bases). The CDR3 sequence: CASRPQTGIPGNTIYF. CDR3 coding DNA: TGTGCCAGCAGACCCCAAACAGGGATCCCTGGAAACACCATATATTTT.